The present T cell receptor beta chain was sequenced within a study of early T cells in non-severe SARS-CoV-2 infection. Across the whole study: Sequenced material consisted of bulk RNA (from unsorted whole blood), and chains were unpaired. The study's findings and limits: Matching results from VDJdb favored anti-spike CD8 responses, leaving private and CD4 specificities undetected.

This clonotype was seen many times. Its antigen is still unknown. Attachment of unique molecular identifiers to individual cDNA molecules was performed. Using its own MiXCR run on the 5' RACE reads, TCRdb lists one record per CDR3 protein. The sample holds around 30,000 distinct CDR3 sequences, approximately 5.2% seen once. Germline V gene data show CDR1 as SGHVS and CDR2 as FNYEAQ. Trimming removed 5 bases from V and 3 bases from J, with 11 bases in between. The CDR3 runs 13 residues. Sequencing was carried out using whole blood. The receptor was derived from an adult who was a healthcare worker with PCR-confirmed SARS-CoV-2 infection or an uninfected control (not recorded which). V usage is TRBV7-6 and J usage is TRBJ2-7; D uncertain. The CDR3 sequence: CASSAGHNYEQYF. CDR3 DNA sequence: TGTGCCAGCAGCGCCGGGCACAACTACGAGCAGTACTTC. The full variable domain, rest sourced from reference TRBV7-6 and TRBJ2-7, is GAGVSQSPRYKVTKRGQDVALRCDPISGHVSLYWYRQALGQGPEFLTYFNYEAQQDKSGLPNDRFSAERPEGSISTLTIQRTEQRDSAMYRCASSAGHNYEQYFGPGTRLTVT.